This TCR beta chain was observed in a study of shared clonotypes between healthy human individuals (dated by TCRdb to 2020 to 2022). A note on the overall study: Three men and two women, aged 18 to 49 years, made up the cohort. For each donor, CD4 naive and CD4 memory were each given three plates, CD8 naive was given two plates, and CD8 memory was given one plate. To increase sequencing depth and limit assay-specific biases, TCR repertoire library preparation and sequencing were carried out by different laboratories using diverse techniques. Per donor, leukapheresis produced somewhere between about 0.85 and 8.9 billion PBMCs. To estimate repertoire size and how much clonotype sharing occurs between individuals, the study deeply sequenced the blood TCR repertoires of several healthy adults.

The paper's findings and limits, for the study overall: Based on pairwise subsampling, the degree of clonotype sharing among donors was expected to be affected by sequencing depth. When a handful of donors were compared, the shared fraction of clonotypes was about 5.5% for naive CD4, around 3.5% for naive CD8, more than 2% for memory CD4, and 0.35% to 0.4% for memory CD8. Naive subsets generally had larger estimated clonotype richness than memory subsets did. Clonotypes shared by all four sorted-subset donors showed higher generation probabilities than non-shared clonotypes. Sampling was restricted to blood, and TCR repertoires in tissue are likely to differ from TCR repertoires in blood. Rarefaction of sorted-subset datasets indicated incomplete sequencing despite the large sequencing depth. The small number of donors limited the genetic and exposure-history diversity represented.

TCR CDR3 regions were amplified from genomic DNA by multiplex PCR using the deep immunoSEQ assay. For each cell subset, the extracted genomic DNA was distributed evenly across all wells of several immunoSEQ 96-well plates, and each plate served as one replicate. For sorted subsets, roughly 200 ng of genomic DNA, equivalent to tens of thousands of T cell genomes, went into each replicate PCR. The purified libraries were quantified using a Qubit 3.0 fluorometer, sized with a Bioanalyzer 2100, and then quantified again using the KAPA Library Quantification kit. A separate single-read 150-cycle Illumina NextSeq 550 flow cell was used to sequence each immunoSEQ 96-well plate. In the paper's pipeline: Because only junctional sequences without quality scores were contained in the immunoSEQ output, filtering matching that applied to full-length reads could not be performed. Sequences were annotated with PyIR, a Python wrapper for IgBLAST v1.9, using IMGT germline references to assign V/J genes and CDR3. Reads were removed for weak V/J assignments (E-value above 1e-6), missing CDR3, stop codons, out-of-frame junctions, or ambiguous translated residues. V3J clonotypes were defined as sequences sharing an identical inferred V gene, J gene, and CDR3 amino acid sequence. To compute the percentage overlap between repertoires, the number of shared unique clonotypes was divided by the size of the smaller repertoire. Three approaches were used to assess repertoire richness: RTK rarefaction, the Chao1 estimator, and Recon v2.1 estimates of unobserved clonotypes. Generation probabilities for all TCRbeta clonotypes obtained by the gDNA method from several donors were computed using OLGA. This is the immuneACCESS table as TCRdb keeps it, with only in-frame sequences that have V and J called. A part of the clones is gone; compared with another copy, unresolved V genes explain less than half, and the rest is unexplained. V, J and clone size reflect that table, while D and trimming were determined from the DNA. Within this sample are 550,000 to 700,000 clones, with 55% to 85% of them counted one time only. The ten most abundant clones make up around 1.8% of the sample.

The donors were healthy, HIV-negative adults who had no recently reported acute infections or vaccinations. Only Caucasian adults living in Nashville, Tennessee, USA were represented among the donors. CD4+ T cells were enriched by magnetic negative selection; naive cells were then positively selected on CD45RA, and the negative fraction formed the memory subset. Blood was obtained by leukapheresis, after which PBMCs were separated by Ficoll-Histopaque density gradient centrifugation and cryopreserved in liquid nitrogen vapor phase. Purity and quantity of every magnetically sorted T cell population were checked by analytical flow cytometry. Genomic DNA was isolated from every sorted fraction and measured by UV absorbance on a Nanodrop 2000c. Including cysteine and phenylalanine, the CDR3 has 13 amino acids. The read is trimmed to its CDR3 DNA, 39 bases read in frame from base 1. The junction shows trimming of 3 bases on V and 5 bases on J, plus 8 bases between the germline ends. CDR1 and CDR2, per the germline V gene, are SNHLY and FYNNEI.

As regards this clone: Its antigen is currently not known. Qualities for individual bases were not recorded, and no much larger clone is one base off.

Sequencing was performed on memory CD4+ T cells sorted from blood. The cell subset or site label here, explained by the study, means: CD45RA-negative fraction. The chain is assembled from TRBV2 and TRBJ2-1; a weak D assignment points to TRBD1 (5 bases agree). This clonotype was obtained from a woman in her 30s in good health. Read as DNA, the sequence is TGTGCCAGCAGTGACGGACATAACAATGAGCAGTTCTTC. Its amino acids are CASSDGHNNEQFF.